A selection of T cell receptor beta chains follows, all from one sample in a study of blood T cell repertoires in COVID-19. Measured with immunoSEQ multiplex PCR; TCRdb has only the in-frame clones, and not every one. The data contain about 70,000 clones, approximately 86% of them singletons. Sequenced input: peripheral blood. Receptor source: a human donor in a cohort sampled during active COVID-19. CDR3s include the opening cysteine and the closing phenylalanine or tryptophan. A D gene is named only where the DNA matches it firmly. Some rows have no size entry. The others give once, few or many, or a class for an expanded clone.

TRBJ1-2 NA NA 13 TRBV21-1 CASSKGDRESPTF TGTGCCAGCAGCAAAGGGGACAGGGAGTCCCCCACCTTC
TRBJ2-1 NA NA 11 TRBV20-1 CSARPSYEQFF TGCAGTGCTAGACCGTCCTATGAGCAGTTCTTC
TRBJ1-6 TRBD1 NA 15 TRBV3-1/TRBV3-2 CASSQVWTGYSPLHF TGTGCCAGCAGCCAAGTCTGGACAGGATATTCACCCCTCCACTTT
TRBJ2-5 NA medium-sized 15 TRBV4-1 CASSQDRVSQETQYF TGCGCCAGCAGCCAAGACAGGGTCTCCCAAGAGACCCAGTACTTC
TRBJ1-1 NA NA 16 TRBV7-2 CASSLSLAPVNTEAFF TGTGCCAGCAGCTTAAGCCTCGCCCCCGTGAACACTGAAGCTTTCTTT
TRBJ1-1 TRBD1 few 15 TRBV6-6 CASTRAGQGDTEAFF TGTGCCAGCACCCGAGCGGGACAGGGGGACACTGAAGCTTTCTTT
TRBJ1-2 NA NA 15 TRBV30 CAWSVDSLHDYGYTF TGTGCCTGGAGTGTAGACAGCCTTCATGACTATGGCTACACCTTC
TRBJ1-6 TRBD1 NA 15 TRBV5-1 CASSLGDRGNSPLHF TGCGCCAGCAGCTTGGGGGACAGGGGGAATTCACCCCTCCACTTT
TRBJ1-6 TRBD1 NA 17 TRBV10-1 CASSDRDRGSYNSPLHF TGCGCCAGCAGTGACCGGGACAGGGGCTCCTATAATTCACCCCTCCACTTT
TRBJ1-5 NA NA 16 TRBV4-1 CASSQEGGVGNQPQHF TGCGCCAGCAGCCAAGAGGGGGGAGTTGGCAATCAGCCCCAGCATTTT
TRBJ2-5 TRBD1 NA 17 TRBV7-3 CASSTDGPTGGIETQYF TGTGCCAGCAGCACAGACGGGCCCACAGGGGGCATAGAGACCCAGTACTTC
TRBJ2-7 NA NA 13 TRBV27 CASSLEGSYEQYF TGTGCCAGCAGTTTAGAGGGTTCCTACGAGCAGTACTTC
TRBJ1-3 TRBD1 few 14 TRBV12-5 CASGAGTGRHTIYF TGTGCTAGTGGTGCGGGGACAGGGCGGCACACCATATATTTT
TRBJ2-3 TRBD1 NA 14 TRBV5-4 CASSLDRVGDTQYF TGTGCCAGCAGCCTAGACAGGGTGGGGGATACGCAGTATTTT
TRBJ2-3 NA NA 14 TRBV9 CASSVVAGRGTQYF TGTGCCAGCAGCGTAGTGGCAGGGCGGGGTACGCAGTATTTT
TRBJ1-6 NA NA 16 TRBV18 CASSPLNRAVDSPLHF TGTGCCAGCTCACCACTGAACAGGGCAGTAGATTCACCCCTCCACTTT